The clone carrying this TCR beta chain was seen at least ten times. This specimen belongs to a study of neurological immune-mediated disorders. For the sorted libraries, 1 million CD4+ or CD8+ T cells were used. The cDNA was produced through 5'RACE with 10-nucleotide random UMIs. Every sequencing run generated in excess of 160 million TCR-beta sequences. These sequences covered 15-18 subjects. One entry per CDR3 protein results from TCRdb running MiXCR on the 5' RACE reads. The table has some 42,000 distinct CDR3 sequences, about 9.9% seen once; the top ten hold under 5%. The receptor comes from a woman aged 25 to 45 with HTLV-1-associated myelopathy (HAM/TSP). Sequenced: CD4+ T cells from blood.

CDR3: CASRPQGKGTEAFF. Written as DNA, the CDR3 is TGTGCCAGCAGACCACAGGGTAAAGGGACTGAAGCTTTCTTT. The J gene is TRBJ1-1, the V gene TRBV12-3 or TRBV12-4, with D possibly being TRBD1 (6 bases). Between the trimmed V and J ends, which lost 6 bases and 5 bases, there was a span of 16 bases. The CDR3 spans 14 residues.